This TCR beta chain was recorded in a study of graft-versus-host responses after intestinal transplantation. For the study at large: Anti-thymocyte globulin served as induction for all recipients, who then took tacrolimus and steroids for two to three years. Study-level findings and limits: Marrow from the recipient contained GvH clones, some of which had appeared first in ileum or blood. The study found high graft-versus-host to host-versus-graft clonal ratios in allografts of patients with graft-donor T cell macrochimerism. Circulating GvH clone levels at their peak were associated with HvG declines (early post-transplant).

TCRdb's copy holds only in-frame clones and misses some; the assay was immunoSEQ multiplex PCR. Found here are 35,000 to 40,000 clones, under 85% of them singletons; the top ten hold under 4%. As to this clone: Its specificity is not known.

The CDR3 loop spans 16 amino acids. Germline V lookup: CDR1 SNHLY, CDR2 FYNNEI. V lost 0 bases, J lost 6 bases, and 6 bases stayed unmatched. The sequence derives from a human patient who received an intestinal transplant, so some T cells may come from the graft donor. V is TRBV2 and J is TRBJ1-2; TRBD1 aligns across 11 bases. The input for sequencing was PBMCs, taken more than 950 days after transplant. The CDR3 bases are TGTGCCAGCAGTGAAGCCCTGGGACAGGGGGAGCATGGCTACACCTTC. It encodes CASSEALGQGEHGYTF.